A single sample gave rise to the 10 T cell receptor beta chains below, sequenced in a study of blood T cell repertoires in COVID-19. Assay: immunoSEQ multiplex PCR; the TCRdb copy retains only in-frame clones and omits some. The sample lists a few hundred thousand clones, 88% seen once, with 2% to 2.5% in the top ten. Sequencing was performed on PBMCs or T cells enriched from blood (not recorded which). The receptors derive from a woman aged 60-75 years in a cohort exposed to, infected with or recovered from COVID-19 (not recorded which).

The chain combines TRBV6-4 with TRBJ2-3; D is perhaps TRBD2 (6 bases). Trimming pared 2 bases from V and 0 bases from J, leaving 18 bases between. This CDR3 has 18 residues. Looked up from germline, CDR1 is MRHNA and CDR2 is SNTAGT. The CDR3 sequence: CASSDPTLAERSTDTQYF. DNA of the CDR3: TGTGCCAGCAGTGACCCTACATTAGCGGAGAGAAGCACAGATACGCAGTATTTT.

Concerning this clone itself: The same CDR3 is also encoded by other DNA sequences in this sample. The rearrangement links TRBV27 to TRBJ2-7, with 7 positions matching TRBD1. Trimming removed 3 bases from V and 4 bases from J; junction bases left unmatched: 3. The germline gives CDR1 MNHEY, CDR2 SMNVEV (reference sequence). This CDR3 region has 13 residues. The CDR3 reads CASSFGQAYEQYF. The CDR3, as DNA: TGTGCCAGCAGTTTCGGACAGGCGTACGAGCAGTACTTC.

The chain couples TRBV7-3 to TRBJ1-2, with 7 bases lining up with TRBD1. The trim removed 6 bases at V and 8 bases at J, leaving 6 bases unmatched. This CDR3 is 12 amino acids long. CDR1 and CDR2 from the germline V gene are SGHTA and FQGTGA. Here the CDR3 DNA reads TGTGCCAGCAGAGGCGACAGGGAAGGCTACACCTTC. Its translation is CASRGDREGYTF.

The V call is TRBV6-5, the J call TRBJ2-1; D might be TRBD1 (5 bases). The V gene's germline CDR1 is MNHEY and CDR2 SVGAGI. The CDR3 is 15 residues long. Deletions cut 5 bases from V and 6 bases from J, with 17 bases between. The CDR3 coding sequence is TGTGCCAGCAGTCGACCTAGGGGAATGTCCAATGAGCAGTTCTTC. Its translation: CASSRPRGMSNEQFF.

V gene TRBV23-1 combines with J gene TRBJ2-1, with 10 bases fitting TRBD2. TRBV23-1 is given ORF status, its function remaining uncertain. This CDR3 is 19 amino acids long. The J segment lost 4 bases and the V segment lost 2 bases, leaving 14 bases of the junction unmatched. CDR3 in DNA: TGCGCCAGCAGTCAACAACACAGGGTGGTAGCGGGAGGATACAATGAGCAGTTCTTC. It translates to CASSQQHRVVAGGYNEQFF.

This clone was seen just once. This chain joins TRBV3-1 (or the pseudogene TRBV3-2) and TRBJ2-7; D perhaps matches TRBD1 (6 bases). V dropped 4 bases and J dropped 2 bases, with 15 bases sitting between them. The CDR3 totals 15 residues. CDR1 LGHDT and CDR2 YNNKEL come from the germline V gene (reference sequence). The CDR3 bases are TGTGCCAGCAGCCCCCTATGGGCAGGGGCCTACGAGCAGTACTTC. This gives the protein CASSPLWAGAYEQYF.

The genes are TRBV4-2 and TRBJ2-6, with TRBD1 as a possible D gene (5 bases). There are 17 residues in the CDR3. Per germline, CDR1 LGHNA and CDR2 YNFKEQ. V was cut by 1 base and J by 0 bases, with 10 bases left in between. The CDR3: CASSQVGAISGANVLTF. The CDR3 DNA reads TGTGCCAGCAGCCAAGTAGGGGCCATCTCTGGGGCCAACGTCCTGACTTTC.

CDR3 amino acids: CASRLQGPGTDTQYF. The CDR3 region has the DNA TGTGCCAGCAGGCTCCAGGGTCCGGGCACAGATACGCAGTATTTT. The chain employs TRBV28 and TRBJ2-3, with D possibly TRBD1 on 5 matching bases. The CDR3 is made up of 15 amino acids. V was pared by 6 bases and J by 1 base, with 14 bases between. CDR1 and CDR2 (germline): MDHEN, SYDVKM.

The CDR3 nucleotides are TGTGCCATCAGCGAACAGGGTAGCACTAATGAAAAACTGTTTTTT. This codes for CAISEQGSTNEKLFF. The V call is TRBV10-3, the J call TRBJ1-4; D is perhaps TRBD1 (6 bases). This CDR3 region has 15 residues. The ends were cut back, 6 bases at V and 2 bases at J, with 13 bases in the middle. Germline values: CDR1 ENHRY, CDR2 SYGVKD.

The chain couples TRBV19 to TRBJ2-7; D is perhaps TRBD1 (6 bases). Between the trimmed V and J ends, which lost 4 bases and 1 base, there was a span of 11 bases. Germline-derived CDR1 and CDR2 are LNHDA and SQIVND (reference sequence). This CDR3 is built from 14 residues. CDR3 DNA sequence: TGTGCCAGTAGTAAGGGACACCCTTCCTACGAGCAGTACTTC. Encoded protein: CASSKGHPSYEQYF.